The 24 T cell receptor beta chains below were found in one sample sequenced in a study of response to subunit inactivated influenza vaccine. TCRdb reanalysed the RT-PCR reads using MiXCR and keeps one entry per CDR3 protein. This table holds roughly 760,000 distinct CDR3 sequences, approximately 21% found once. The specimen comprised PBMCs from blood, sampled around 5 days after vaccination. These receptors were collected from a man aged 50 to 59 who received an inactivated influenza vaccine.

This clonotype was observed a handful of times. This rearrangement joins TRBV6-1 to TRBJ2-1; 8 bases match TRBD1. Per germline, CDR1 MNHNS and CDR2 SASEGT. CDR3 length: 16 amino acids. V lost 5 bases and J lost 5; bases outside the gene matches: 11. The CDR3 nucleotides read TGTGCCAGCAGTCAAACACGGACAGGGATCCACAATGAGCAGTTCTTC. Residues: CASSQTRTGIHNEQFF.

This rearrangement joins TRBV29-1 to TRBJ2-2, with TRBD1 matching over 8 bases. Germline V gene sequence: CDR1 SQVTM, CDR2 ANQGSEA. The ends lost 6 bases at V and 4 bases at J; junction bases unmatched: 16. This CDR3 is 17 amino acids long. The CDR3 coding sequence is TGCAGCGTCCCCAAAAAGGCCGGGACAGGCTCCACCGGGGAGCTGTTTTTT. It specifies CSVPKKAGTGSTGELFF.

About this clonotype itself: A much larger clone lies a single base off, so this may be a read error. The chain has TRBV7-6 and TRBJ2-7; D unresolved. Deletions cut 3 bases from V and 0 bases from J, with 6 bases between. Germline V gives CDR1 SGHVS, CDR2 FNYEAQ. CDR3 length: 13 amino acids. The CDR3 DNA follows: TGTGCCAGCAGCTTCGCGCTCTCCTACGAGCAGTACTTC. It codes for CASSFALSYEQYF.

V and J are TRBV10-2 and TRBJ2-2; D gene uncertain. The germline gives CDR1 WSHSY, CDR2 SAAADI. Trimming removed 7 bases from V and 2 bases from J, with 26 bases in between. The CDR3 loop spans 19 amino acids. The chain's CDR3 is CASTPRVFTGRANTGELFF. Here the CDR3 DNA reads TGCGCCAGCACCCCAAGGGTATTTACCGGTCGGGCTAACACCGGGGAGCTGTTTTTT.

V gene TRBV9 combines with J gene TRBJ2-1, with 12 bases identical to TRBD2. With 2 bases clipped from V and 8 bases from J, the junction kept 5 bases outside the gene matches. The CDR3 length is 15 residues. Per germline, CDR1 SGDLS and CDR2 YYNGEE. The CDR3 DNA sequence: TGTGCCAGCAGCGTTCTAGCGGGAGGGCGACATGAGCAGTTCTTC. It yields the protein CASSVLAGGRHEQFF.

This clonotype was seen only a few times. V is TRBV15 and J is TRBJ2-1; D gene ambiguous. Germline V gives CDR1 LNHNV, CDR2 YYDKDF (reference sequence). V was shortened by 0 bases and J by 10 bases, with 7 bases between the two germline ends. This CDR3 region has 12 residues. CDR3 amino acids: CATSRDRIEQFF. The CDR3 DNA sequence: TGTGCCACCAGCAGAGACCGGATCGAGCAGTTCTTC. Complete variable domain (other parts from reference TRBV15 and TRBJ2-1): DAMVIQNPRYQVTQFGKPVTLSCSQTLNHNVMYWYQQKSSQAPKLLFHYYDKDFNNEADTPDNFQSRRPNTSFCFLDIRSPGLGDTAMYLCATSRDRIEQFFGPGTRLTVL.

This clonotype turned up a few times. The rearrangement links TRBV19 to TRBJ2-3; the D gene is possibly TRBD2 (5 bases). Looked up from germline, CDR1 is LNHDA and CDR2 is SQIVND (reference sequence). V lost 8 bases to trimming and J lost 4 bases, with 16 bases between them. The CDR3 is made up of 14 amino acids. The CDR3 DNA follows: TGTGCCAGTTCGAGGGAGTGGTTCGCAGATACGCAGTATTTT. This translates into CASSREWFADTQYF.

This clonotype has just a few counts. CDR3: CASTDSHQPQHF. For the CDR3, the DNA is TGTGCCAGCACCGACAGTCATCAGCCCCAGCATTTT. This rearrangement joins TRBV12-3 or TRBV12-4 to TRBJ1-5, with D perhaps TRBD1 (5 bases). Trimming took 7 bases from V and 5 from J, leaving 9 bases between them. The CDR3 loop spans 12 amino acids.

As concerns this clonotype: One base away lies a much larger clone, so this may be a sequencing read error. The V call is TRBV20-1, the J call TRBJ2-1, with 11 bases matching TRBD2. This CDR3 contains 14 residues. J gave up 6 bases and V 5 bases, and 6 bases lay outside the gene matches. Germline V gene sequence: CDR1 DFQATT, CDR2 SNEGSKA (reference sequence). This CDR3 reads CSADSGRAVNEQFF. The CDR3 bases are TGCAGTGCTGATAGCGGGAGGGCCGTCAATGAGCAGTTCTTC.

J is TRBJ2-7 and V is TRBV15; TRBD1 might be the D (6 bases). Trimming cost V 8 bases and J 2 bases, with 19 bases left between them. Germline assignment: CDR1 LNHNV and CDR2 YYDKDF (reference sequence). CDR3 size: 15 residues. The CDR3 loop reads CATRTDYYIAYEQYF. The CDR3 nucleotides are TGTGCCACCCGGACAGATTACTATATCGCCTACGAGCAGTACTTC.

This clonotype came up a few times. The chain employs TRBV5-1 and TRBJ2-1; possibly TRBD2 for D (6 bases). V was cut by 6 bases and J by 0 bases, with 13 bases left in between. Germline CDR1 and CDR2: SGHRS and YFSETQ. This CDR3 is built from 15 residues. In nucleotides, the CDR3 is TGCGCCAGCAAGGTGGAGGGAAACTCCTACAATGAGCAGTTCTTC. Its protein product is CASKVEGNSYNEQFF.

The chain has TRBV6-1 and TRBJ2-1; 13 bases map to TRBD2. V dropped 6 bases and J dropped 8; count of bases not matched to a gene: 7. The V gene's germline CDR1 is MNHNS and CDR2 SASEGT. This CDR3 contains 15 residues. CDR3 DNA: TGTGCCAGCAGCGAACTAGCGGGAGGGCCGTATGAGCAGTTCTTC. It specifies CASSELAGGPYEQFF.

This clonotype was counted ten times or more. The chain is built from TRBV5-1 and TRBJ2-1; D is undetermined. V lost 7 bases and J 3 bases, leaving 8 bases between the germline ends. The CDR3 is 12 amino acids. In germline, CDR1 is SGHRS, CDR2 YFSETQ. For the CDR3, the DNA is TGCGCCAGCGCACCGGACTACAATGAGCAGTTCTTC. It is translated as CASAPDYNEQFF.

This clonotype occurred a few times. The J gene is TRBJ2-7, the V gene TRBV6-2 or TRBV6-3, with 10 bases aligning to TRBD1. V lost 6 bases to trimming and J lost 6 bases; unmatched junction nucleotides: 29. Germline loops: CDR1 MNHEY, CDR2 SVGEGT. The CDR3 runs 21 residues. This CDR3 reads CASSPFIPGQGTKTTSVEQYF. The CDR3 nucleotides read TGTGCCAGCAGCCCTTTCATCCCGGGACAGGGGACAAAGACAACCTCCGTCGAGCAGTACTTC.

This clonotype was counted at least ten times. The rearrangement links TRBV12-3 or TRBV12-4 to TRBJ1-1; D is unclear. Trimming took 5 bases from V and 4 from J, leaving 11 bases between them. CDR3 length: 13 amino acids. The CDR3 DNA sequence: TGTGCCAGCAGTCGGGTTTCTCCCACTGAAGCTTTCTTT. Its protein is CASSRVSPTEAFF.

This clonotype has a handful of counts. This sequence joins TRBV29-1 and TRBJ1-2; D is uncertain. V lost 3 bases, J lost 8 bases, and 22 bases lay in between. The length of the CDR3 is 15 residues. The germline V gene encodes CDR1 SQVTM and CDR2 ANQGSEA. The CDR3 here is CSVDFGTPTMEGYTF. CDR3 in DNA: TGCAGCGTTGACTTCGGTACACCCACCATGGAGGGCTACACCTTC.

This clonotype turned up a few times. The V gene is TRBV10-2, the J gene TRBJ1-1, with a possible D match to TRBD1 (5 bases). The V end lost 6 bases, the J end lost 6 bases, and 11 bases lay between the germline ends. Germline lookup yields CDR1 WSHSY and CDR2 SAAADI. CDR3 size: 12 residues. The DNA of the CDR3 is TGCGCCAGCAGGCAGGGAGCCCCTGAAGCTTTCTTT. Protein product: CASRQGAPEAFF.

This clonotype was observed a single time. V is TRBV30 and J is TRBJ2-2; a weak D match, TRBD1 (5 bases). The CDR3 runs to 14 residues. Trimming took 4 bases from V and 8 from J, leaving 17 bases between them. Germline assignment: CDR1 GTSNPN and CDR2 SVGIG (reference sequence). CDR3 region: CAWMFGAVPGELFF. The DNA for the CDR3 is TGTGCCTGGATGTTTGGGGCTGTCCCGGGGGAGCTGTTTTTT.

This clonotype was found a few times. The DNA of the CDR3 is TGCGCCAGCAGCTTGGAACGGCTAGGCAGAGGAACAGATACGCAGTATTTT. This codes for CASSLERLGRGTDTQYF. The V gene is TRBV5-1, the J gene TRBJ2-3; D ambiguous. The germline V gene encodes CDR1 SGHRS and CDR2 YFSETQ. The CDR3 consists of 17 residues. V lost 0 bases and J lost 3, with 17 bases in between.

The gene calls are TRBV27 and TRBJ2-5; 14 nucleotides agree with TRBD2. Germline V gene sequence: CDR1 MNHEY, CDR2 SMNVEV (reference sequence). The CDR3 consists of 17 residues. Trimming took 6 bases from V and 5 from J; bases not matched to a gene: 11. The CDR3 region is CASSRGLAGALVETQYF. CDR3 DNA sequence: TGTGCCAGCAGCCGGGGACTAGCGGGAGCTTTGGTGGAGACCCAGTACTTC.

This clonotype was seen a handful of times. The rearrangement uses TRBV20-1 and TRBJ1-4, with 7 bases that match TRBD1. Unmatched junction bases numbered 7, after V lost 1 base and J lost 5 bases. The CDR3 is 15 amino acids. Germline V gives CDR1 DFQATT, CDR2 SNEGSKA (reference sequence). CDR3 sequence (DNA): TGCAGTGCTAGAGCCCCCGGGACAGAAAATGAAAAACTGTTTTTT. It encodes CSARAPGTENEKLFF.

This clonotype was seen only a few times. The chain recombines TRBV29-1 with TRBJ2-7, with a weak D call TRBD2 (5 bases). CDR1 and CDR2 from the germline V gene are SQVTM and ANQGSEA. The CDR3 spans 14 residues. Trimming stripped 4 bases from V and 7 bases from J, with 20 bases between. CDR3 loop: CSVAPSRIGLEQYF. Written as DNA, the CDR3 is TGCAGCGTTGCCCCTAGCAGGATCGGGTTAGAGCAGTACTTC.

The V gene is TRBV6-1, the J gene TRBJ1-6, with D unclear. CDR3 length: 11 amino acids. Germline CDR1 MNHNS, CDR2 SASEGT. Between the trimmed V and J ends, which lost 6 bases and 14 bases, there was a span of 11 bases. CDR3 loop: CASRVTESLHF. The DNA of the CDR3 is TGTGCCAGCAGGGTGACGGAATCCCTCCACTTT.

The gene calls are TRBV20-1 and TRBJ1-5, with D hard to call. The CDR3 contains 12 residues. Deletions cut 6 bases from V and 0 bases from J, with 6 bases between. CDR1 DFQATT and CDR2 SNEGSKA come from the germline V gene (reference sequence). The CDR3 loop is CSAPHSNQPQHF. CDR3 bases: TGCAGTGCCCCGCATAGCAATCAGCCCCAGCATTTT.